Below, one T cell receptor beta chain is given with its context. Additional DNA sequences in this sample encode the identical CDR3. The source of the sample is a study of blood T cell repertoires in COVID-19. Study-level information: Collection of acute and convalescent COVID-19 samples took place in the United States, Italy and Spain. T cells, B-cell-depleted T cells, or PBMCs provided the cDNA or gDNA that served as material.

The CDR3 is 12 amino acids. With 4 bases removed from V and 1 base from J, the gap between germline ends came to 6 bases. Germline V gene sequence: CDR1 SGHRS, CDR2 YFSETQ. Original processing notes: It was from reference gene primer amplification that nucleated cell counts were estimated. Measured with immunoSEQ multiplex PCR; TCRdb has only the in-frame clones, and not every one. V and J calls and clone size come straight from that table; D and trimming were deduced from the DNA. The data hold some 180,000 clones, with approximately 90% observed a single time. The chain links TRBV5-1 to TRBJ2-7; D is unresolved. This clonotype was sampled from a man aged 35-49 years with active or convalescent COVID-19. The specimen sequenced was peripheral blood. This CDR3 reads CASSPPSYEQYF. The CDR3 nucleotides read TGCGCCAGCAGCCCCCCGTCCTACGAGCAGTACTTC. The variable domain in full, with the rest retrieved from reference TRBV5-1 and TRBJ2-7, is KAGVTQTPRYLIKTRGQQVTLSCSPISGHRSVSWYQQTPGQGLQFLFEYFSETQRNKGNFPGRFSGRQFSNSRSEMNVSTLELGDSALYLCASSPPSYEQYFGPGTRLTVT.